This T cell receptor beta chain is drawn from a study of cytomegalovirus exposure and HLA in healthy donors. Study findings and constraints: CMV serostatus was the sole immune exposure information available. Later analysis revealed greater clonal expansion in HLA-associated TCR beta chains than in equally common others. Over 15,000 TCR beta sequences were associated with HLA alleles at 0.05 false discovery rate in a later analysis.

As regards this clone: As yet, its antigen is unknown.

Germline values: CDR1 MNHNY, CDR2 SVGAGI (reference sequence). This CDR3 contains 16 residues. The V segment lost 10 bases and the J segment 0 bases; nucleotides outside the gene matches: 12. The donors, nominally healthy at sampling, likely had unrecorded immune exposures. It was with 60 Vbeta and 13 Jbeta primers that the PCR ran. TCRdb keeps only in-frame clones here, not all; method: immunoSEQ multiplex PCR. The sample includes 110,000 to 150,000 clones, roughly four fifths seen only once; the top ten take 3% to 4%. This sequence originates from a male donor in good health and CMV-seronegative. Sequencing was done on a sample of PBMCs. The chain has TRBV6-6 and TRBJ1-5, with 7 nucleotides matching TRBD1. The CDR3 DNA follows: TGTGCCACTTCTTACAGGGGCCAATATAGCAATCAGCCCCAGCATTTT. Protein product: CATSYRGQYSNQPQHF.